This T cell receptor beta chain derives from a study of T cell responses to AZD1222 COVID-19 vaccine (TCRdb year 2021). About the investigation overall: A total of about 230 trial participants underwent TCR sequencing, of whom around 200 received two doses of AZD1222 and about 25 received two doses of the MenACWY control vaccine. Enrollment into the trials was organized by age into subgroups of 18-55, 56-69 and 70-plus years, and those subgroups contained approximately 150, 30 and 60 TCR-sequenced participants, respectively. The investigation overall reported the following: Most participants were white British and females outnumbered males, and the authors suggested that clonal diversity may have been underestimated. CD4 TCRs associated with the vaccine covered the entire spike protein, and the dominant responses were in regions 160-218 and 743-854. Because no day 14 peak-response samples were available, the repertoires could be characterized only after the peak T cell response. After two AZD1222 doses, spike-specific TCR breadth and depth were significantly higher than at day 0 and than in MenACWY recipients. Epitopes outside the regions mutated in the B.1.351 and B.1.1.7 variants were reportedly recognized by nearly half of the unique spike-specific TCRs. In the small 56-69-year group, the increase in depth fell short of significance, most likely because of low power. Conclusions about previously exposed vaccinees are limited because only five to seven AZD1222 recipients were SARS-CoV-2 seropositive at baseline.

The time point label of this sample denotes: baseline before first vaccination. The treatment or condition label here, explained by the study, means: meningococcal conjugate vaccine given as trial control. Vaccinee samples came from UK trials COV001 and COV002, including a single-blind randomized controlled phase 2/3 trial of AZD1222 (ChAdOx1 nCoV-19) in healthy adults. For TCRbeta chain sequencing, PBMC samples were collected from trial participants at day 0 and at day 28 after the second dose. For this clone: Its antigen is still unknown. Base qualities are missing; no much larger clone stands one base away.

Between the V and J ends, shortened by 1 base and 1 base respectively, the junction contains 16 bases. The germline V gene yields SGHDN for CDR1 and FVKESK for CDR2. The CDR3 numbers 17 residues from cysteine through phenylalanine. Only the CDR3 DNA is retained, 51 bases long and in frame from the first base. The CDR3 regions of human TCRbeta chains were analyzed by immunosequencing. The study's own analysis went as follows. Repertoire TCRs were matched against a reference library of SARS-CoV-2-specific TCRs generated with the MIRA antigen-specificity platform. Breadth was defined as the fraction of unique TCRs that were SARS-CoV-2-associated, and depth was defined as the fraction of total T cells that were SARS-CoV-2-associated. Each spike-specific TCR was assigned to its reactive spike region and to a CD4 or CD8 class using the MIRA data. Log10-transformed breadth and depth values were compared by one-way ANOVA with Sidak's multiple comparisons tests. TCRdb limited this immuneACCESS table to in-frame rearrangements with V and J called. A share of clones is missing; checked studies link under half to unresolved V genes, and the rest is unexplained. For V, J and clone size, that table is used; D and trimming come from the DNA. A total of approximately 140,000 clones appear in this sample, approximately 85% of them only once. Roughly 4% of the sample is in the top ten clones.

The TCR sequence derives from an adult in good health. Material: peripheral blood, obtained on day 0 of MenACWY control vaccination. The chain is assembled from TRBV14 and TRBJ2-5; tentative D gene TRBD1, with 6 bases matching. The CDR3 in this case is CASSQAARTEPQETQYF. The sequence in DNA is TGTGCCAGCAGCCAAGCGGCCCGGACAGAGCCCCAAGAGACCCAGTACTTC.